The next 5 T cell receptor beta chains were all read from a single sample in a study of T cell clonotyping in hematopoietic cell transplantation. This sample's time point: recipient sample about 28 days before transplant, after cytoreduction. The protocol was immunoSEQ multiplex PCR, while the TCRdb copy is restricted to in-frame clones and leaves out a portion. This table holds around 6,000 clones, under 98% found once. The sequenced sample was peripheral blood mononuclear cells, obtained before stem cell transplant. Receptors were obtained from a man between 65 and 85 years old with acute myeloid leukemia. Some clones in this sample may be carry-over from other donors' samples.

The chain has TRBV10-3 and TRBJ1-5, with D tentatively TRBD1 (5 bases). CDR3 size: 15 residues. The germline V gene has CDR1 ENHRY and CDR2 SYGVKD. V lost 3 bases to trimming and J lost 3 bases, with 12 bases between them. The chain's CDR3 is CAISDRGRTNQPQHF. Here the CDR3 DNA reads TGTGCCATCAGTGACCGGGGACGGACCAATCAGCCCCAGCATTTT.

This clone was detected only once. V gene TRBV30 combines with J gene TRBJ1-6, with TRBD1 as a possible D gene (5 bases). From germline, CDR1 is GTSNPN and CDR2 SVGIG (reference sequence). The CDR3 length is 13 residues. Trimming shortened V by 2 bases and J by 5 bases, and 7 bases separated the two germline ends. The CDR3 DNA is TGTGCCTGGAGTCCGGGACATAATTCACCCCTCCACTTT. This gives the protein CAWSPGHNSPLHF. The whole variable domain, remainder taken from reference TRBV30 and TRBJ1-6, is SQTIHQWPATLVQPVGSPLSLECTVEGTSNPNLYWYRQAAGRGLQLLFYSVGIGQISSEVPQNLSASRPQDRQFILSSKKLLLSDSGFYLCAWSPGHNSPLHFGNGTRLTVT.

The V call is TRBV28, the J call TRBJ1-5; 9 nucleotides agree with TRBD1. The CDR3 is 15 amino acids. The germline gives CDR1 MDHEN, CDR2 SYDVKM. The junction had 6 bases not matched to a gene; V was cut back by 4 bases and J by 5 bases. The CDR3 bases are TGTGCCAGCAGTTCCGACAGGGGGGGGTATCAGCCCCAGCATTTT. Translating it yields CASSSDRGGYQPQHF.

The chain has TRBV19 and TRBJ1-5; D is unclear. The germline gives CDR1 LNHDA, CDR2 SQIVND (reference sequence). Trimming shortened V by 7 bases and J by 9 bases, and 22 bases separated the two germline ends. CDR3 length: 15 residues. CDR3 sequence: CASTRSRAPDRPQHF. The DNA for the CDR3 is TGTGCCAGTACTAGGAGCCGGGCCCCAGACCGGCCCCAGCATTTT.

The chain is built from TRBV28 and TRBJ2-7, with TRBD1 matching over 7 bases. The CDR3 loop spans 15 amino acids. J was trimmed by 5 bases and V by 7 bases; bases with no gene match: 14. CDR1 is MDHEN, CDR2 SYDVKM, per germline. CDR3 coding DNA: TGTGCCAGCACCTCTCTGGGGGCAGGGGGAAACGAGCAGTACTTC. Protein product: CASTSLGAGGNEQYF.